The 28 T cell receptor beta chains reported below all come from one sample, sequenced in a study of blood T cells in healthy people across ages. The authors ran a second PCR of about 6 to 12 cycles using a sample-barcoded 5' primer and a J-beta primer mix. Each CDR3 protein is one row after TCRdb ran MiXCR on the 5' RACE reads. This sample has around 1,500,000 distinct CDR3 sequences, with approximately 38% found just once. Material: blood. The receptors shown here come from a woman under 30 in good health.

The chain carries TRBV20-1 and TRBJ2-5, with 7 bases identical to TRBD2. This CDR3 comprises 18 residues. The trim removed 0 bases at V and 4 bases at J, leaving 17 bases unmatched. Germline-derived CDR1 and CDR2 are DFQATT and SNEGSKA (reference sequence). The CDR3 is CSARDPTGLDWGGETQYF. The CDR3 DNA reads TGCAGTGCTAGAGACCCAACCGGGTTAGACTGGGGGGGAGAGACCCAGTACTTC.

This clonotype was detected only a few times. The chain couples TRBV20-1 to TRBJ2-1; 9 bases fit TRBD1. The CDR3 consists of 15 residues. Germline CDR1 and CDR2: DFQATT and SNEGSKA (reference sequence). The ends lost 5 bases at V and 4 bases at J; junction bases unmatched: 9. The chain's CDR3 is CSARGQGSIYNEQFF. The DNA for the CDR3 is TGCAGTGCTCGTGGACAGGGGTCGATATACAATGAGCAGTTCTTC.

The rearrangement joins TRBV7-9 to TRBJ2-4, with TRBD2 matching over 9 bases. The J call may not be correct, given that the DNA end is closer to TRBJ2-5. Germline-derived CDR1 and CDR2 are SEHNR and FQNEAQ (reference sequence). The CDR3 consists of 14 residues. The CDR3 sequence is CASSGGLAWETQYF. For the CDR3, the DNA is TGTGCCAGCAGCGGAGGACTAGCGTGGGAGACCCAGTACTTC.

This chain connects TRBV5-1 to TRBJ1-5; no definite D call. This CDR3 has 15 amino acids. Germline values: CDR1 SGHRS, CDR2 YFSETQ. V was shortened by 4 bases and J by 2 bases, with 13 bases between the two germline ends. This chain's CDR3 is CASSREGAGNQPQHF. DNA for the CDR3: TGCGCCAGCAGCCGAGAGGGCGCGGGCAATCAGCCCCAGCATTTT.

This clonotype appeared a few times. The gene calls are TRBV5-1 and TRBJ2-3; D remains ambiguous. Germline CDR1 reads SGHRS; CDR2 reads YFSETQ. The CDR3 spans 15 residues. Deletions cut 1 base from V and 4 bases from J, with 13 bases between. CDR3 DNA sequence: TGCGCCAGCAGCTTGAAGAGTTACCCTCCAGATACGCAGTATTTT. Translating it yields CASSLKSYPPDTQYF.

The chain recombines TRBV9 with TRBJ1-1; possible D gene TRBD1, 6 bases. This CDR3 is 14 amino acids long. CDR1 is SGDLS, CDR2 YYNGEE, per germline. V was trimmed by 0 bases and J by 4 bases, leaving 10 bases between them. The CDR3 DNA reads TGTGCCAGCAGCGTAGGAACAGGGTTCACTGAAGCTTTCTTT. It codes for CASSVGTGFTEAFF.

In this sample, this clonotype turned up a few times. The chain joins TRBV7-9 to TRBJ1-6; TRBD1 matches at 10 bases. Germline trimming cut 5 bases from V and 6 bases from J; bases unmatched to any gene: 7. The CDR3 contains 16 residues. Germline assignment: CDR1 SEHNR and CDR2 FQNEAQ (reference sequence). CDR3 bases: TGTGCCAGCAGCCCAGGGGACAGGGGAGGTAATTCACCCCTCCACTTT. This encodes CASSPGDRGGNSPLHF.

This clonotype has more than one count but fewer than ten. The V gene is TRBV20-1, the J gene TRBJ1-2, with 7 bases identical to TRBD1. V trimming: 6 bases; J trimming: 7 bases; junction bases outside the gene matches: 14. The CDR3 is 14 amino acids. Germline-derived CDR1 and CDR2 are DFQATT and SNEGSKA (reference sequence). In nucleotides, the CDR3 is TGCAGTGCCCGGCAGGGGGGGTCCCGACGTGGCTACACCTTC. Protein: CSARQGGSRRGYTF.

This clonotype was recorded at least ten times. The V and J genes are TRBV29-1 and TRBJ2-1, with 9 bases fitting TRBD2. Germline V CDR1 and CDR2: SQVTM, ANQGSEA. After removal of 6 bases from V and 5 bases from J, the junction contained 23 bases not matched to a gene. The CDR3 runs to 19 residues. CDR3 bases: TGCAGCGTGGATGACAGGGTTTTTGCGGGAGGGCCATCCCACAATGAGCAGTTCTTC. The encoded protein is CSVDDRVFAGGPSHNEQFF.

The chain uses TRBV10-3 and TRBJ1-1; weak D call: TRBD1 (5 bases). CDR1 and CDR2 (germline): ENHRY, SYGVKD. The V end lost 3 bases, the J end lost 3 bases, and 14 bases lay between the germline ends. The CDR3 extends over 15 amino acids. The CDR3 is CAISETGTADTEAFF. The CDR3 bases are TGTGCCATCAGTGAAACCGGGACGGCGGACACTGAAGCTTTCTTT.

About this clonotype: Its ends do not fully match the called genes, so a read error is possible. V usage is TRBV3-1 and J usage is TRBJ1-6, with D possibly TRBD1 on 5 matching bases. This CDR3 comprises 17 residues. Germline V gene data show CDR1 as LGHDT and CDR2 as YNNKEL (reference sequence). DNA for the CDR3: TGTGCCAGCAGCCAAGATGTGGGGGGGGGGTATAGTTCACCCCTCCACTTT. As protein: CASSQDVGGGYSSPLHF.

This clonotype was seen a handful of times. The V gene is TRBV10-3, the J gene TRBJ2-1; possible D gene TRBD1, 6 bases. The germline CDR1 and CDR2 sequences are ENHRY and SYGVKD. This CDR3 region has 14 residues. Trimming removed 4 bases from V and 7 bases from J, with 14 bases in between. The CDR3 reads CAISAGVLGNEQFF. The DNA of the CDR3 is TGTGCCATCAGTGCAGGGGTTTTAGGTAATGAGCAGTTCTTC.

The chain joins TRBV20-1 to TRBJ2-5; 7 bases are a match to TRBD2. The CDR3 length is 16 residues. Trimming removed 3 bases from V and 11 bases from J; junction bases left unmatched: 21. CDR1 is DFQATT, CDR2 SNEGSKA, per germline (reference sequence). The CDR3 reads CSASGAGQVVYNEQYF. In DNA form, the CDR3 reads TGCAGTGCTAGCGGAGCGGGGCAAGTAGTTTACAATGAGCAGTACTTC.

This rearrangement joins TRBV4-1 to TRBJ2-3; 12 nucleotides match TRBD2. Looked up from germline, CDR1 is MGHRA and CDR2 is YSYEKL. The V gene end was trimmed by 4 bases and the J gene end by 5 bases; junction bases not matched to a gene: 10. The CDR3 length is 17 residues. CDR3 amino acids: CASSLTATSGSVDTQYF. In DNA, the CDR3 is TGCGCCAGCAGCCTCACGGCGACTAGCGGGAGCGTAGATACGCAGTATTTT.

This clonotype was seen only a few times. V gene TRBV11-2 combines with J gene TRBJ2-4; 8 bases fit TRBD2. CDR3 size: 13 residues. Per germline, CDR1 SGHAT and CDR2 FQNNGV. Germline trimming cut 6 bases from V and 3 bases from J; bases unmatched to any gene: 1. The CDR3, as DNA: TGTGCCAGCAGTAGCGGGGACAAAAACATTCAGTACTTC. It translates to CASSSGDKNIQYF.

The chain employs TRBV6-6 and TRBJ2-7, with 7 bases lining up with TRBD2. This CDR3 region has 13 residues. The germline CDR1 and CDR2 sequences are MNHNY and SVGAGI (reference sequence). V shed 7 bases, J shed 6 bases, and the junction held 9 bases outside the gene matches. The CDR3 region is CASNGPGGGEQYF. CDR3 in DNA: TGTGCCAGCAATGGCCCGGGGGGTGGCGAGCAGTACTTC.

The chain recombines TRBV12-3 or TRBV12-4 with TRBJ1-2; D is ambiguous. The CDR3 runs to 13 residues. Trimming removed 2 bases from V and 6 bases from J, with 10 bases in between. The CDR3 DNA follows: TGTGCCAGCAGTTTAAGGGCTTCGGATGGCTACACCTTC. Protein sequence: CASSLRASDGYTF.

This rearrangement joins TRBV6-5 to TRBJ2-1; D might be TRBD1 (6 bases). The CDR3 is made up of 15 amino acids. V was trimmed by 6 bases and J by 0 bases, leaving 12 bases between them. Germline CDR1 and CDR2: MNHEY and SVGAGI. In DNA, the CDR3 is TGTGCCAGCAGCCAGGGGATGGGCTCCTACAATGAGCAGTTCTTC. It is translated as CASSQGMGSYNEQFF.

The chain employs TRBV11-2 and TRBJ2-5, with D unclear. The CDR3 has 14 residues. The germline V gene has CDR1 SGHAT and CDR2 FQNNGV. V shed 3 bases and J shed 1 base, with 9 bases lying between them. CDR3 sequence reads: CASSFGRSQETQYF. In DNA form, the CDR3 reads TGTGCCAGCAGCTTCGGCAGAAGCCAAGAGACCCAGTACTTC.

The CDR3 nucleotides are TGTGCCAGCCGGGGGTGGCGGGAAACAGATACGCAGTATTTT. It yields the protein CASRGWRETDTQYF. This chain links TRBV10-3 with TRBJ2-3; D perhaps matches TRBD2 (6 bases). The CDR3 runs to 14 residues. V lost 10 bases and J lost 3, with 17 bases in between. CDR1 is ENHRY, CDR2 SYGVKD, per germline.

The chain links TRBV10-3 to TRBJ2-7; 8 bases are a match to TRBD2. The CDR3 spans 16 residues. V shed 3 bases and J 2 bases; nucleotides not matched to a gene: 9. Germline CDR1 and CDR2: ENHRY and SYGVKD. The CDR3 reads CAISELPGSGAYEQYF. CDR3 bases: TGTGCCATCAGTGAACTCCCGGGTAGCGGGGCCTACGAGCAGTACTTC.

This sequence joins TRBV7-3 and TRBJ2-5; 7 positions match TRBD2. From germline, CDR1 is SGHTA and CDR2 FQGTGA. CDR3 size: 15 residues. V lost 2 bases, J lost 4 bases, and 7 bases stayed unmatched. The CDR3 DNA sequence: TGTGCCAGCAGCTTAGGGCTGCTAGCGGTAGAGACCCAGTACTTC. Protein: CASSLGLLAVETQYF. The full variable domain, with the rest looked up from reference TRBV7-3 and TRBJ2-5, is GAGVSQTPSNKVTEKGKYVELRCDPISGHTALYWYRQSLGQGPEFLIYFQGTGAADDSGLPNDRFFAVRPEGSVSTLKIQRTERGDSAVYLCASSLGLLAVETQYFGPGTRLLVL.

This clonotype was seen once. A much more abundant neighbour one base away suggests this may be a read error. The V gene is TRBV4-1, the J gene TRBJ2-3; the D gene is possibly TRBD1 (6 bases). Germline V lookup: CDR1 MGHRA, CDR2 YSYEKL. The CDR3 has 13 residues. The CDR3: CAISPQTGDTQYF. DNA of the CDR3: TGCGCCATCAGCCCTCAAACAGGGGATACGCAGTATTTT.

This clonotype has a handful of counts. The chain uses TRBV29-1 and TRBJ2-5; the match to TRBD2 covers 7 bases. V lost 7 bases to trimming and J lost 9 bases; unmatched junction nucleotides: 11. Germline V gene sequence: CDR1 SQVTM, CDR2 ANQGSEA. The CDR3 has 12 residues. Here the CDR3 reads CSAPGTTGSQYF. The DNA of the CDR3 is TGCAGCGCACCCGGGACTACGGGTTCCCAGTACTTC.

V gene TRBV3-1 combines with J gene TRBJ2-1; a weak D match, TRBD2 (6 bases). This CDR3 spans 10 amino acids. V lost 11 bases to trimming and J lost 15 bases, with 17 bases between them. Looked up from germline, CDR1 is LGHDT and CDR2 is YNNKEL (reference sequence). CDR3: CAAGDLSLFF. Written as DNA, the CDR3 is TGTGCCGCCGGGGACTTGAGTCTGTTCTTC.

As concerns this clonotype: Relative to the germline gene, one junction end is altered; a read error may explain this. The V gene is TRBV27, the J gene TRBJ2-5; 12 nucleotides match TRBD2. This CDR3 is built from 15 residues. Germline V gene lookup returns CDR1 MNHEY and CDR2 SMNVEV (reference sequence). CDR3 DNA: TGTGCCAGCATGCCACTAGCGGGAGGCCAAGAGGCCCAGTACTTC. Translating gives CASMPLAGGQEAQYF.

This clonotype was observed a few times. V and J are TRBV20-1 and TRBJ2-5; D unclear. Germline assignment: CDR1 DFQATT and CDR2 SNEGSKA (reference sequence). Trimming took 3 bases from V and 5 from J, leaving 10 bases between them. The CDR3 extends over 12 amino acids. Written as DNA, the CDR3 is TGCAGTGCTAGCTGGGTGGGTGAGACCCAGTACTTC. Amino acid sequence: CSASWVGETQYF.

This clonotype has at least ten counts. The chain recombines TRBV7-9 with TRBJ2-3; no clear D. This CDR3 is built from 15 residues. V was cut by 3 bases and J by 2 bases, with 12 bases left in between. Germline V gives CDR1 SEHNR, CDR2 FQNEAQ (reference sequence). The CDR3: CASSFGQTNTDTQYF. DNA for the CDR3: TGTGCCAGCAGCTTCGGGCAGACGAACACAGATACGCAGTATTTT.